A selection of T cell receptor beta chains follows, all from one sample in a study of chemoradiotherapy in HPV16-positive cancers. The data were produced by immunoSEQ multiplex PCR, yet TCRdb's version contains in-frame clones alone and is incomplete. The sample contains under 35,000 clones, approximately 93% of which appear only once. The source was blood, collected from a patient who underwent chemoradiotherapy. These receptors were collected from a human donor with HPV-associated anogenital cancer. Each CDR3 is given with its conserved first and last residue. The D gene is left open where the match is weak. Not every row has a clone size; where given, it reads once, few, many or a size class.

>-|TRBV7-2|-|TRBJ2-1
TGTGCCAGCAGCTACCAGCGGGCGGCCTACAATGAGCAGTTCTTC
CASSYQRAAYNEQFF
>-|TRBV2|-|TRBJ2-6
TGTGCCAGCACTATGAACCCCGGTAAGACTGGGGCCAACGTCCTGACTTTC
CASTMNPGKTGANVLTF
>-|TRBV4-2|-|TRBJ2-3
TGTGCCAGCAGCCAAACAGATACGCAGTATTTT
CASSQTDTQYF
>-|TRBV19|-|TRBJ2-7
TGTGCCAGTAGTATAGACTACGAGCAGTACTTC
CASSIDYEQYF
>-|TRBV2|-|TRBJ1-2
TGTGCAATTGCGGAGGGGGAGGACTATGGCTACACCTTC
CAIAEGEDYGYTF
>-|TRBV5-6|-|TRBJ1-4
TGTGCCAGCAGCTTGTGGGGTCGAGAAAAACTGTTTTTT
CASSLWGREKLFF
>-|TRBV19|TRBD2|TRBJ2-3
TGTGCCAGTACCCGAGCGGGGTACAGCACAGATACGCAGTATTTT
CASTRAGYSTDTQYF
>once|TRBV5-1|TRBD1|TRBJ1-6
TGCGCCAGCAGAAGAGCAGCCTCAGGGGGACTTAATTCACCCCTCCACTTT
CASRRAASGGLNSPLHF
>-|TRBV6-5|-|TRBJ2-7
TGTGCCAGCAGACCAGCCGGGCAGGGTACCTACGAGCAGTACTTC
CASRPAGQGTYEQYF
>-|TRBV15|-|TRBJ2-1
TGTGCCACCAGCAAACACTACGGAGGAGGCGAGCAGTTCTTC
CATSKHYGGGEQFF
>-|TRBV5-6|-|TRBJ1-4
TGTGCCAGCAGCTATGAACAGGGTGGGAATGAAAAACTGTTTTTT
CASSYEQGGNEKLFF
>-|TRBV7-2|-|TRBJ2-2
TGTGCCAGCAGCCCTAGGGACCGGCGCACCGGGGAGCTGTTTTTT
CASSPRDRRTGELFF
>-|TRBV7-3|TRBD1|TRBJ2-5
TGTGCCAGCAGCGCTGACAGGGGGGAGACCCAGTACTTC
CASSADRGETQYF